A single sample is the source of the 21 T cell receptor beta chains below, sequenced in a study of T cells in Graves' hyperthyroidism and ophthalmopathy. RNA transcripts served as the template for amplifying TCR beta CDR3 regions. An initial round of RT-PCR targeting the TCR CDR3 relied on the HTBI primer set. TCRdb ran MiXCR on the multiplex PCR reads and lists one entry per CDR3 protein. Of a few hundred thousand distinct CDR3 sequences listed, roughly an eighth are singletons. Sequencing input: blood. These TCRs come from a woman aged 18-29 years with Graves' hyperthyroidism.

This clonotype was seen more than once but under ten times. This sequence joins TRBV16 and TRBJ1-4; D gene ambiguous. The germline V gene encodes CDR1 KGHSY and CDR2 FQNENV. Trimming shortened V by 0 bases and J by 8 bases, and 13 bases separated the two germline ends. This CDR3 region has 15 residues. The CDR3 DNA sequence: TGTGCCAGCAGCCAATCGGGGAGGAACTCCGAAAAACTGTTTTTT. Its translation is CASSQSGRNSEKLFF.

To note about this clonotype: This sequence may be a read error, since a much larger clone differs from it by one base. The chain has TRBV28 and TRBJ1-4, with TRBD1 as a possible D gene (6 bases). Germline loops: CDR1 MDHEN, CDR2 SYDVKM. The CDR3 sequence is 15 residues long. The germline V and J ends were trimmed by 1 base and 7 bases, with 13 bases remaining between them. The CDR3 sequence is CASSLSAGEAEKLFF. The CDR3 DNA reads TGTGCCAGCAGTTTATCAGCAGGGGAGGCTGAAAAACTGTTTTTT.

In its sample, this clonotype was seen a few times. The gene calls are TRBV30 and TRBJ2-3; 10 positions match TRBD2. Unmatched junction bases numbered 2, after V lost 1 base and J lost 1 base. Per the germline V gene, CDR1 is GTSNPN and CDR2 is SVGIG (reference sequence). The CDR3 consists of 15 residues. The CDR3 coding sequence is TGTGCCTGGAGTGGTGGGACTAGCGGCACAGATACGCAGTATTTT. Residues: CAWSGGTSGTDTQYF.

The chain combines TRBV12-3 or TRBV12-4 with TRBJ1-5, with 9 bases fitting TRBD1. There are 16 residues in the CDR3. Trimming at V came to 6 bases and at J to 5 bases, leaving 11 bases not matched to a gene. CDR3 DNA: TGTGCCAGCAGGCCGAAAGGACAGGGGTTCCATCAGCCCCAGCATTTT. Amino acid sequence: CASRPKGQGFHQPQHF.

This clonotype was observed at least ten times. The chain recombines TRBV12-5 with TRBJ2-5; 9 bases are a match to TRBD2. Per the germline V gene, CDR1 is LGHNT and CDR2 is FRNRAP. The CDR3 length is 15 residues. Trimming removed 3 bases from V and 4 bases from J; junction bases left unmatched: 6. The CDR3 sequence is CASGFSGLALETQYF. CDR3 nucleotides: TGTGCTAGTGGTTTCTCCGGACTAGCGTTAGAGACCCAGTACTTC.

Many counts were recorded for this clonotype. DNA of the CDR3: TGTGCCAGCATCGCGGGACCGACCTACGAGCAGTACTTC. Its protein is CASIAGPTYEQYF. V gene TRBV28 combines with J gene TRBJ2-7; perhaps TRBD2 as D (6 bases). The germline V and J ends were trimmed by 7 bases and 2 bases, with 12 bases remaining between them. CDR1 MDHEN and CDR2 SYDVKM come from the germline V gene. The CDR3 has 13 residues.

The chain links TRBV28 to TRBJ2-1; 11 bases align to TRBD2. CDR3 length: 15 residues. Looked up from germline, CDR1 is MDHEN and CDR2 is SYDVKM. V gave up 7 bases and J gave up 5 bases; unmatched junction bases: 7. The CDR3 is CASTRGTSGHNEQFF. CDR3 coding DNA: TGTGCCAGCACGCGAGGGACTAGCGGTCACAATGAGCAGTTCTTC. The full variable domain, with the rest looked up from reference TRBV28 and TRBJ2-1, is DVKVTQSSRYLVKRTGEKVFLECVQDMDHENMFWYRQDPGLGLRLIYFSYDVKMKEKGDIPEGYSVSREKKERFSLILESASTNQTSMYLCASTRGTSGHNEQFFGPGTRLTVL.

The rearrangement joins TRBV20-1 to TRBJ1-6; weak D call: TRBD1 (6 bases). The CDR3 has 15 residues. In germline, CDR1 is DFQATT, CDR2 SNEGSKA (reference sequence). Trimming cost V 0 bases and J 10 bases, with 16 bases left between them. CDR3: CSARDQGQGSSPLHF. The CDR3 DNA is TGCAGTGCTAGAGATCAGGGGCAGGGAAGCTCACCCCTCCACTTT.

This clonotype was counted at least ten times. V usage is TRBV7-6 and J usage is TRBJ2-3; 7 bases align to TRBD2. The CDR3 is 16 amino acids. Trimming removed 0 bases from V and 0 bases from J; junction bases left unmatched: 3. Looked up from germline, CDR1 is SGHVS and CDR2 is FNYEAQ. CDR3 amino acids: CASSLAASGSTDTQYF. As DNA, the CDR3 is TGTGCCAGCAGCTTAGCGGCTAGCGGAAGCACAGATACGCAGTATTTT.

This clonotype was counted at least ten times. The chain recombines TRBV28 with TRBJ2-7; D might be TRBD2 (6 bases). CDR1 and CDR2 (germline): MDHEN, SYDVKM. V shed 11 bases and J shed 0 bases, with 17 bases lying between them. The CDR3 length is 14 residues. The CDR3 DNA follows: TGTGCCGCAAAGACCACGGGGGTCTCCTACGAGCAGTACTTC. This gives the protein CAAKTTGVSYEQYF.

The chain carries TRBV7-2 and TRBJ2-7; TRBD2 matches at 16 bases. Germline V lookup: CDR1 SGHTA, CDR2 FQGNSA. The CDR3 totals 18 residues. J was trimmed by 3 bases and V by 5 bases; bases with no gene match: 10. CDR3 bases: TGTGCCAGCAGCCCGATGGGACTAGCGGGAGGGAGAAGCTACGAGCAGTACTTC. Its translation: CASSPMGLAGGRSYEQYF.

The V call is TRBV7-9, the J call TRBJ1-2; TRBD1 agrees at 9 bases. CDR3 length equals 15 residues. Germline lookup yields CDR1 SEHNR and CDR2 FQNEAQ (reference sequence). V lost 3 bases, J lost 3 bases, and 5 bases stayed unmatched. CDR3 sequence reads: CASSFGTGGDYGYTF. The CDR3 region has the DNA TGTGCCAGCAGCTTTGGCACAGGGGGCGACTATGGCTACACCTTC.

The V and J genes are TRBV28 and TRBJ2-7; weak D call: TRBD2 (5 bases). The CDR3 totals 14 residues. The germline CDR1 and CDR2 sequences are MDHEN and SYDVKM. V was clipped by 7 bases and J by 5 bases, with 18 bases between them. The CDR3 bases are TGTGCCAGCACCTATAGCATTGAGGGCGACGAGCAGTACTTC. It specifies CASTYSIEGDEQYF.

This clonotype was picked up many times. The rearrangement uses TRBV20-1 and TRBJ2-5; D is possibly TRBD2 (6 bases). The germline CDR1 and CDR2 sequences are DFQATT and SNEGSKA (reference sequence). V gave up 5 bases and J gave up 4 bases, with 17 bases separating them. The CDR3 is 14 residues long. The CDR3 loop reads CSARRLGDRETQYF. The CDR3 DNA sequence: TGCAGTGCTCGCAGACTAGGGGATAGAGAGACCCAGTACTTC.

On this clonotype: A much more abundant neighbour one base away suggests this may be a read error. The CDR3 region is CSAPTTSGRAKNIQCF. For the CDR3, the DNA is TGCAGTGCTCCCACAACTAGCGGGAGAGCCAAAAACATTCAGTGCTTC. The genes are TRBV20-1 and TRBJ2-4; 11 bases line up with TRBD2. The CDR3 has 16 amino acids. Germline-derived CDR1 and CDR2 are DFQATT and SNEGSKA (reference sequence).

This clonotype was recorded many times. The chain's CDR3 is CASSWGDGYGYTF. The CDR3, as DNA: TGTGCCAGCAGCTGGGGTGACGGCTATGGCTACACCTTC. V and J are TRBV9 and TRBJ1-2, with D unresolved. V was trimmed by 4 bases and J by 4 bases, leaving 11 bases between them. Germline V gene data show CDR1 as SGDLS and CDR2 as YYNGEE. This CDR3 has 13 residues.

The CDR3 nucleotides read TGTGCCAGCAGCAAAGGGGTTGGGCGCGGAAACACCATATATTTT. Translation: CASSKGVGRGNTIYF. This chain links TRBV13 with TRBJ1-3; maybe TRBD1 (5 bases). The CDR3 is made up of 15 amino acids. The V gene lost 5 bases and the J gene lost 4 bases, with 15 bases spanning the gap. The germline CDR1 and CDR2 sequences are PRHDT and FYEKMQ (reference sequence).

V is TRBV20-1 and J is TRBJ2-7; 7 positions match TRBD1. Germline CDR1 and CDR2: DFQATT and SNEGSKA (reference sequence). J gave up 2 bases and V 1 base, and 5 bases lay outside the gene matches. The CDR3 contains 14 residues. The CDR3, as DNA: TGCAGTGCTAGAGGGACAGGCTCTACCTACGAGCAGTACTTC. It is translated as CSARGTGSTYEQYF.

This clonotype was detected only once. This may be a read error, as it is one base from a much larger clone. The CDR3 ends on some other residue instead of the conserved phenylalanine or tryptophan, so this is likely a read error. The CDR3 DNA reads TGTGCCAGCAGTACTAAACCCGGGGAGCTGTTTTCT. This sequence encodes CASSTKPGELFS. V usage is TRBV12-3 or TRBV12-4 and J usage is TRBJ2-2, with D hard to call. The germline V and J ends were trimmed by 5 bases and 6 bases, with 7 bases remaining between them. CDR3 size: 12 residues.

This clonotype was counted between two and nine times. A much larger clone differs by one base, so this may be a read error. No conserved phenylalanine or tryptophan is present at the end of the CDR3, so a read error is the likely explanation. The chain couples TRBV28 to TRBJ1-5, with D possibly being TRBD1 (5 bases). Germline V CDR1 and CDR2: MDHEN, SYDVKM. V was cut by 7 bases and J by 1 base, with 14 bases left in between. The CDR3 extends over 15 amino acids. The CDR3 DNA sequence: TGTGCCAGCATCGACGATGGGGGGAGCAATCAGCCCCAGCATCTT. Translation: CASIDDGGSNQPQHL.

For the CDR3, the DNA is TGCAGTGCTCCCGGGGTTTTCCTAGCGGGAGAGTATGAGACCCAGTACTTC. This gives the protein CSAPGVFLAGEYETQYF. The chain uses TRBV20-1 and TRBJ2-5; 10 positions agree with TRBD2. The junction had 17 bases not matched to a gene; V was cut back by 5 bases and J by 5 bases. From germline, CDR1 is DFQATT and CDR2 SNEGSKA (reference sequence). This CDR3 comprises 17 residues.